The clone carrying this T cell receptor (beta chain) has only one observation. Germline CDR1 is SGHRS and CDR2 is YFSETQ. The CDR3 runs to 15 residues. V lost 4 bases and J lost 5; bases outside the gene matches: 5. RNA totalling about 0.45 to 1 ug underwent reverse transcription with random hexamers. TCRdb reprocessed the immunoSEQ multiplex PCR reads via MiXCR and lists one record per CDR3 protein. The data contain around 20,000 distinct CDR3 sequences, about 95% of them seen just once; the ten biggest clones take up around 0.21%. This specimen comes from a study of CD8 T cells in Susac syndrome. This receptor was taken from a human donor in good health. This rearrangement joins TRBV5-1 to TRBJ2-1; TRBD2 agrees at 11 bases. Specimen: CD8+ T cells from PBMCs. The CDR3 loop is CASSLGLAEDNEQFF. CDR3 nucleotides: TGCGCCAGCAGCCTGGGACTAGCGGAGGACAATGAGCAGTTCTTC.